This T cell receptor (beta chain) was retrieved from a study of graft-versus-host responses after intestinal transplantation. The study, taken as a whole, reports: The highest levels of circulating GvH clones went along with early declines in HvG clones after transplant. Individuals carrying graft-donor T cell macrochimerism showed high graft-versus-host to host-versus-graft clonal ratios in allografts.

Profiling relied on immunoSEQ multiplex PCR, and the TCRdb table lists in-frame clones only, not all of them. The data show tens of thousands of clones, 85% to 95% seen once. On this clone itself: Its antigen is currently unknown.

The V gene's germline CDR1 is MNHEY and CDR2 SVGAGI. The ends lost 0 bases at V and 2 bases at J; junction bases unmatched: 1. The CDR3 spans 16 residues. Sequencing was performed on unstimulated CD8+ T cells sorted from spleen or lymph node cells, taken before intestinal transplant. The source is a human donor who received an intestinal transplant. The rearrangement joins TRBV6-5 to TRBJ1-6; 7 bases map to TRBD1. CDR3: CASSYSTGPYNSPLHF. CDR3 in DNA: TGTGCCAGCAGTTACTCGACAGGGCCCTATAATTCACCCCTCCACTTT.